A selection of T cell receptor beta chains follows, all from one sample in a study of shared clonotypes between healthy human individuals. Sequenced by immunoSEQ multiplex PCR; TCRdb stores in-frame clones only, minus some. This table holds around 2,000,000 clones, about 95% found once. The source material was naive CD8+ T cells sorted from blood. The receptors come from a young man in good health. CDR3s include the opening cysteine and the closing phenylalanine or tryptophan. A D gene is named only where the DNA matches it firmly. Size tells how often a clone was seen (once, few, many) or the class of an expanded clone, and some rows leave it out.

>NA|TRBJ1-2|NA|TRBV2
CASSPGQVNYGYTF
TGTGCCAGCAGTCCGGGACAAGTTAACTATGGCTACACCTTC
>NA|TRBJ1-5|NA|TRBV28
CASSYTFGDQPQHF
TGTGCCAGCAGTTACACTTTCGGCGACCAGCCCCAGCATTTT
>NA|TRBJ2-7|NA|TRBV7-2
CASSFYRGEGYEQYF
TGTGCCAGCAGCTTCTACAGGGGGGAGGGTTACGAGCAGTACTTC
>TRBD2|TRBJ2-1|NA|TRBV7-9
CASSLDRTSGGSYNEQFF
TGTGCCAGCAGCTTGGACCGGACTAGCGGGGGATCCTACAATGAGCAGTTCTTC
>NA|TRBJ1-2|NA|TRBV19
CASSLLAAYDGYTF
TGTGCCAGTAGCCTCTTGGCAGCGTACGATGGCTACACCTTC
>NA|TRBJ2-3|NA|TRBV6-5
CASSYAALFTDTQYF
TGCGCCAGCAGTTACGCGGCCCTTTTCACAGATACGCAGTATTTT
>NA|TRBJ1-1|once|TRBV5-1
CASSLGFSEAFF
TGCGCCAGCAGCTTGGGTTTCTCTGAAGCTTTCTTT
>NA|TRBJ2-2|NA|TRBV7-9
CASSMANTGELFF
TGTGCCAGCAGCATGGCCAACACCGGGGAGCTGTTTTTT
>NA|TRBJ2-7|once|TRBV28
CASLMEQYF
TGTGCCAGCCTCATGGAGCAGTACTTC
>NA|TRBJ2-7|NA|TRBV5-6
CASSPLGEASYEQYF
TGTGCCAGCAGCCCCTTGGGGGAGGCATCCTACGAGCAGTACTTC
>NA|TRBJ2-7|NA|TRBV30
CAWSGGSPYEQYF
TGTGCCTGGAGTGGGGGGTCACCCTACGAGCAGTACTTC
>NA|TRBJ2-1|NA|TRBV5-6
CASSLRGHEQFF
TGTGCCAGCAGCTTGAGGGGTCATGAGCAGTTCTTC
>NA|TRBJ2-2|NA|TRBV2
CASSVQNTGELFF
TGTGCCAGCAGTGTCCAAAATACCGGGGAGCTGTTTTTT
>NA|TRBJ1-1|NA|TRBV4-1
CASSQDSSQSLEAFF
TGCGCCAGCAGCCAAGATAGCTCGCAGAGCCTAGAAGCTTTCTTT
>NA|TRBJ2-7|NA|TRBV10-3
CASAVAGVYEQYF
TGTGCCTCTGCGGTCGCAGGGGTGTACGAGCAGTACTTC
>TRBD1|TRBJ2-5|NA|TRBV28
CASRLGLTGGQQETQYF
TGTGCCAGCAGGCTAGGACTAACAGGGGGCCAGCAAGAGACCCAGTACTTC
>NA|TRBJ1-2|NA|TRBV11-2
CASSLGLYGYTF
TGTGCCAGCAGCTTAGGGCTCTATGGCTACACCTTC
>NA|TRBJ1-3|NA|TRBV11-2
CASSDKPGNTIYF
TGTGCCAGCAGCGACAAGCCGGGAAACACCATATATTTT
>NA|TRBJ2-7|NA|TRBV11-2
CASSTSGVSSYEQYF
TGTGCCAGCAGCACGAGCGGCGTAAGCTCCTACGAGCAGTACTTC
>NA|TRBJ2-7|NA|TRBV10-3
CAISGGNNPYEQYF
TGTGCCATCAGTGGGGGGAACAACCCCTACGAGCAGTACTTC
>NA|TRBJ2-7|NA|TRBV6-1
CASSERLSSYEQYF
TGTGCCAGCAGTGAACGACTCAGTTCCTACGAGCAGTACTTC
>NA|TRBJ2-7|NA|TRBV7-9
CASSKQLYEQYF
TGTGCCAGCAGCAAACAGCTCTACGAGCAGTACTTC
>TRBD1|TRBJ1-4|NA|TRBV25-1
CASSPIAGTGNEKLFF
TGTGCCAGCAGCCCCATAGCAGGGACAGGGAACGAAAAACTGTTTTTT
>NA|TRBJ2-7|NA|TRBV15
CATSFSPPGGGYEQYF
TGTGCCACCAGCTTTTCCCCCCCGGGTGGGGGCTACGAGCAGTACTTC
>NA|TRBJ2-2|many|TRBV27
CASSPHQGWSGELFF
TGTGCCAGCAGTCCCCACCAGGGTTGGTCCGGGGAGCTGTTTTTT
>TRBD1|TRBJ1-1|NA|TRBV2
CASEPGQGYTEAFF
TGTGCCAGCGAACCGGGACAGGGATATACTGAAGCTTTCTTT
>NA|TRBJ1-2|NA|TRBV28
CASSPHLAGALNYGYTF
TGTGCCAGCAGTCCTCACCTTGCAGGGGCACTAAACTATGGCTACACCTTC
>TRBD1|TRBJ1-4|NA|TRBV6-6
CASSYPETGANEKLFF
TGTGCCAGCAGTTACCCAGAGACAGGGGCGAATGAAAAACTGTTTTTT
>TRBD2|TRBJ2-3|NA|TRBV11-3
CASSEGLTITDTQYF
TGTGCCAGCAGCGAGGGACTAACCATCACAGATACGCAGTATTTT
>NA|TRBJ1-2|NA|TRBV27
CASSLAAGYGYTF
TGTGCCAGCAGTTTAGCAGCGGGATATGGCTACACCTTC
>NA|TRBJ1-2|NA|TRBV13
CASSQGPDGYTF
TGTGCCAGCAGCCAAGGTCCAGATGGCTACACCTTC
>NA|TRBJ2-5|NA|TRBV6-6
CASSYDRRQETQYF
TGTGCCAGCAGTTACGACAGGAGACAAGAGACCCAGTACTTC
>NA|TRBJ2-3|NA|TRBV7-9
CASSLAGAPPDTQYF
TGTGCCAGCAGCTTAGCCGGGGCCCCGCCAGATACGCAGTATTTT
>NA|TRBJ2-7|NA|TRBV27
CASSPLVTLAYEQYF
TGTGCCAGCAGTCCCCTGGTGACGCTGGCCTACGAGCAGTACTTC
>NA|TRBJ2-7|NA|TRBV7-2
CASSPRGFGRGYEQYF
TGTGCCAGCAGCCCCCGTGGTTTTGGCAGGGGCTACGAGCAGTACTTC
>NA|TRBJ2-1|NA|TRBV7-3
CASSLEADYNEQFF
TGTGCCAGCAGCTTAGAAGCGGACTACAATGAGCAGTTCTTC
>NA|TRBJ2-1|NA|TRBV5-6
CASSLPPGPEQFF
TGTGCCAGCAGCCTCCCTCCGGGCCCTGAGCAGTTCTTC
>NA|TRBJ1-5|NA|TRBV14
CASSLKIAVTHGQPQHF
TGTGCCAGCAGCCTCAAGATAGCTGTTACCCATGGTCAGCCCCAGCATTTT
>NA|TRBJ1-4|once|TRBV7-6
CASSLEGEKLFF
TGTGCCAGCAGCTTAGAGGGAGAAAAACTGTTTTTT
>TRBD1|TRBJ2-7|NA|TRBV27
CASSSAQGYEQYF
TGTGCCAGCAGTTCAGCACAGGGGTACGAGCAGTACTTC
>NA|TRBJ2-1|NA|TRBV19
CASSIAGIHNEQFF
TGTGCCAGTAGTATAGCCGGGATCCACAATGAGCAGTTCTTC
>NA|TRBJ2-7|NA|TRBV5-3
CARSLLGTNPSRESYEQYF
TGTGCCAGAAGCTTACTCGGGACAAACCCTAGCCGGGAGAGCTACGAGCAGTACTTC
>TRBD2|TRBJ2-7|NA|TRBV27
CASSTGTSDSYEQYF
TGTGCCAGCAGTACCGGGACTAGCGACTCCTACGAGCAGTACTTC
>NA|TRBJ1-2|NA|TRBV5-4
CASSPGLGLYGYTF
TGTGCCAGCAGCCCCGGGTTGGGGCTCTATGGCTACACCTTC
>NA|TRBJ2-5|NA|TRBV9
CASSVAGETQYF
TGTGCCAGCAGCGTAGCGGGGGAAACCCAGTACTTC
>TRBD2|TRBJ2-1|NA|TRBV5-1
CASSWTSVDNEQFF
TGCGCCAGCAGCTGGACTAGCGTAGACAATGAGCAGTTCTTC
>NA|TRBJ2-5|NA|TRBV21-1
CASSKGQVRETQYF
TGTGCCAGCAGCAAAGGCCAGGTCCGGGAGACCCAGTACTTC
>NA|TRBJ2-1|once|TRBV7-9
CASSLSDLYNEQFF
TGTGCCAGCAGCTTATCAGACTTGTACAATGAGCAGTTCTTC
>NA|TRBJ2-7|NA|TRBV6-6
CASSSPEGGALHEQYF
TGTGCCAGCAGTTCCCCCGAAGGGGGGGCTTTGCACGAGCAGTACTTC
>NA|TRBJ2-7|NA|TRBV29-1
CSVNRDNSYEQYF
TGCAGCGTCAACCGGGACAACTCCTACGAGCAGTACTTC
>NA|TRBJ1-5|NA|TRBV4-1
CASSQTEYNQPQHF
TGCGCCAGCAGCCAGACAGAGTACAATCAGCCCCAGCATTTT
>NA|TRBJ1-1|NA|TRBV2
CASSEWETEAFF
TGTGCCAGCAGTGAATGGGAGACTGAAGCTTTCTTT
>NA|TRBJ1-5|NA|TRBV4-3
CASSQGLGSNQPQHF
TGCGCCAGCAGCCAAGGTCTCGGGAGCAATCAGCCCCAGCATTTT